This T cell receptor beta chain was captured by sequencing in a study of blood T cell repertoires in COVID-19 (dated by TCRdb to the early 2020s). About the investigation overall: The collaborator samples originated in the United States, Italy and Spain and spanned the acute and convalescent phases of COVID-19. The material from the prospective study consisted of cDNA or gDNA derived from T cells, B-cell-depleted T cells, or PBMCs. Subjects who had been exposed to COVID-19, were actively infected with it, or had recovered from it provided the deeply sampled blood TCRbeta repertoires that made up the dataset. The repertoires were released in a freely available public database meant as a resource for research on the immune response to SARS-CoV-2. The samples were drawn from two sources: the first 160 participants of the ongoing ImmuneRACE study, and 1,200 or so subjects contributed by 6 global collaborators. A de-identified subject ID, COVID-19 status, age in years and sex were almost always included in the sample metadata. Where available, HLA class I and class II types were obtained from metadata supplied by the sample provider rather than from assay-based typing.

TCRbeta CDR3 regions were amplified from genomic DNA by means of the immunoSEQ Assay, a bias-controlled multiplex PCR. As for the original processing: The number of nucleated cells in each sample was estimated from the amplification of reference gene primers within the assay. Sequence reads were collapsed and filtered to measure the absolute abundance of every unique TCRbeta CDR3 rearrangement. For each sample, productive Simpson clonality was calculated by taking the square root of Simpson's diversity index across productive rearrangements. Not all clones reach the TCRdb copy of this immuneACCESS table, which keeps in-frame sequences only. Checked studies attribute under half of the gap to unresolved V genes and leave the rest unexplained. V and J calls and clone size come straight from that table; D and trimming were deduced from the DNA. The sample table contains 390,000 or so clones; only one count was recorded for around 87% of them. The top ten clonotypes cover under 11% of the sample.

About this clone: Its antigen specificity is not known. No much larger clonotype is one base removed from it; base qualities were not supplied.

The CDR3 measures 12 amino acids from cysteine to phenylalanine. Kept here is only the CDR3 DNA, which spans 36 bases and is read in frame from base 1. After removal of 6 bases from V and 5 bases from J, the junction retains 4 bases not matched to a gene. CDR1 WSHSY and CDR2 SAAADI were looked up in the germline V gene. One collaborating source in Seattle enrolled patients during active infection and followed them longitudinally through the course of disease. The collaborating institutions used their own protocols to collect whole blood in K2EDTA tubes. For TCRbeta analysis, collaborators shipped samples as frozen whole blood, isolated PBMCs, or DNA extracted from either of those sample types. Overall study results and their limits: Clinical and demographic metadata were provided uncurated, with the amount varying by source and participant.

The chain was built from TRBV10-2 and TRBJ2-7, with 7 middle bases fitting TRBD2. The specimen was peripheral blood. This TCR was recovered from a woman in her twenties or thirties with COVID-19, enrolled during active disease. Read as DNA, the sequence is TGCGCCAGCAGCACCCTAGCGGACGAGCAGTACTTC. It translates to CASSTLADEQYF.